The clone carrying this T cell receptor (beta chain) was detected ten times or more. Antigen specificity is unknown. The record originates from a study of T cell repertoires in cytomegalovirus infection. About the study: The public TCR beta signatures pointed to both CMV infection and matching HLA type. General observations from the study: HLA-C-restricted CMV-specific TCR beta clonotypes prevailed in the ex vivo response. CMV carriers with the relevant HLA were identified by cumulative public TCR beta family frequency.

The CDR3 consists of 13 residues. Per the germline V gene, CDR1 is MDHEN and CDR2 is SYDVKM. Trimming left V 3 bases short and J 7 bases short, with 12 bases between. TCRdb re-analysed the reads in MiXCR, keeping a single row per CDR3 protein. In the table there are 65,000 to 95,000 distinct CDR3 sequences, around 3.5% of which are singletons. The origin of this receptor is a human donor in good health (CMV status not recorded). Some clones in this sample may be carry-over from other donors' samples. The chain carries TRBV28 and TRBJ1-1, with a tentative D call TRBD1 (5 bases). The material sequenced was PBMCs. The CDR3 DNA sequence: TGTGCCAGCAGTTTTATTGGGGGACTTGAAGCTTTCTTT. It translates to CASSFIGGLEAFF.